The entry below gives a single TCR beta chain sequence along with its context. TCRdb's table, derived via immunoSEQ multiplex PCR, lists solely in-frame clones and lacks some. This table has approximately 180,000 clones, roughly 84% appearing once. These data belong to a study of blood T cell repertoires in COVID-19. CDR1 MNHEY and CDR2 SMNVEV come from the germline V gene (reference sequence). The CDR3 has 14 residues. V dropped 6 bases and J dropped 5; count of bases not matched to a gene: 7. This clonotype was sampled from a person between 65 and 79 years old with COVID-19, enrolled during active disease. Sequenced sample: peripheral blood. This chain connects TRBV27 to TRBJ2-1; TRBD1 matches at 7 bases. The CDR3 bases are TGTGCCAGCAGACGTCAGACAGGGAACAATGAGCAGTTCTTC. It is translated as CASRRQTGNNEQFF.